One and the same sample provided the 10 T cell receptor beta chains below, sequenced in a study of OX40 agonist ivuxolimab in advanced cancers. The data were produced by immunoSEQ multiplex PCR, yet TCRdb's version contains in-frame clones alone and is incomplete. Altogether 40,000 to 45,000 clones are present, around 90% being singletons, with the ten largest covering 4.5% to 6%. Sample: CD4+ or CD8+ T cells sorted from blood, taken in a trial of the OX40 agonist ivuxolimab. Every receptor here comes from an adult with an advanced solid tumor such as melanoma, head and neck, liver or kidney cancer.

The CDR3 protein is CASSRRDTGELFF. In DNA, the CDR3 is TGTGCCAGCAGCCGCCGGGACACCGGGGAGCTGTTTTTT. The chain recombines TRBV5-4 with TRBJ2-2; D call uncertain. V was trimmed by 4 bases and J by 3 bases, leaving 7 bases between them. The CDR3 has 13 residues. Germline V gene data show CDR1 as SGHNT and CDR2 as YYREEE (reference sequence).

This chain joins TRBV18 and TRBJ2-5; 9 positions match TRBD2. The CDR3 length is 17 residues. Germline V gene data show CDR1 as KGHSH and CDR2 as LQKENI. V lost 3 bases to trimming and J lost 4 bases; unmatched junction nucleotides: 12. CDR3 in amino acids: CASSPGSGRMTGETQYF. As DNA, the CDR3 is TGTGCCAGCTCACCGGGCAGCGGGAGGATGACGGGAGAGACCCAGTACTTC.

J is TRBJ1-1 and V is TRBV7-9; D unclear. V gave up 1 base and J gave up 7 bases, with 4 bases separating them. The CDR3 is 11 residues long. Germline-derived CDR1 and CDR2 are SEHNR and FQNEAQ (reference sequence). The CDR3 here is CASSLEGEAFF. The CDR3 DNA reads as TGTGCCAGCAGCTTAGAGGGTGAAGCTTTCTTT.

This chain connects TRBV7-9 to TRBJ2-7; TRBD1 is a possible D gene (6 bases). Trimming pared 7 bases from V and 2 bases from J, leaving 12 bases between. The germline V gene has CDR1 SEHNR and CDR2 FQNEAQ (reference sequence). This CDR3 region has 13 residues. CDR3 loop: CASNWDTTYEQYF. The DNA for the CDR3 is TGTGCCAGCAATTGGGACACAACCTACGAGCAGTACTTC. The full variable domain, its missing parts supplied by reference TRBV7-9 and TRBJ2-7, is DTGVSQNPRHKITKRGQNVTFRCDPISEHNRLYWYRQTLGQGPEFLTYFQNEAQLEKSRLLSDRFSAERPKGSFSTLEIQRTEQGDSAMYLCASNWDTTYEQYFGPGTRLTVT.

The chain employs TRBV6-1 and TRBJ1-5; D may be TRBD1 (5 bases). This CDR3 comprises 12 residues. Looked up from germline, CDR1 is MNHNS and CDR2 is SASEGT. The germline V and J ends were trimmed by 7 bases and 6 bases, with 10 bases remaining between them. The CDR3 coding sequence is TGTGCCAGCACCGGGGACCTTCAGCCCCAGCATTTT. Protein product: CASTGDLQPQHF.

Notes on this clone: This same CDR3 is encoded by further DNA sequences in the sample. The V gene is TRBV28, the J gene TRBJ2-2; 8 bases agree with TRBD1. CDR1 is MDHEN, CDR2 SYDVKM, per germline. The junction had 4 bases not matched to a gene; V was cut back by 2 bases and J by 5 bases. This CDR3 contains 15 residues. The CDR3 nucleotides read TGTGCCAGCAGTTTACCAGGACAGGGAACCGGGGAGCTGTTTTTT. Protein product: CASSLPGQGTGELFF.

The chain is built from TRBV28 and TRBJ1-4, with 7 positions matching TRBD1. From germline, CDR1 is MDHEN and CDR2 SYDVKM. The CDR3 consists of 18 residues. V trimming: 6 bases; J trimming: 5 bases; junction bases outside the gene matches: 18. CDR3 coding DNA: TGTGCCAGCAGGACCTCTAGAACCAACAGGGGTGCAAATGAAAAACTGTTTTTT. Translated: CASRTSRTNRGANEKLFF.

This clone was recorded only once. This sequence joins TRBV19 and TRBJ2-5, with 9 bases that match TRBD1. Germline-derived CDR1 and CDR2 are LNHDA and SQIVND (reference sequence). With 8 bases clipped from V and 8 bases from J, the junction kept 12 bases outside the gene matches. The CDR3 is made up of 14 amino acids. CDR3 region: CASATAGQGKTQYF. CDR3 coding DNA: TGTGCCAGTGCCACCGCAGGACAGGGGAAAACCCAGTACTTC. The whole variable domain, filled in from reference TRBV19 and TRBJ2-5, reads DGGITQSPKYLFRKEGQNVTLSCEQNLNHDAMYWYRQDPGQGLRLIYYSQIVNDFQKGDIAEGYSVSREKKESFPLTVTSAQKNPTAFYLCASATAGQGKTQYFGPGTRLLVL.

The chain couples TRBV10-2 to TRBJ2-2, with TRBD2 matching 12 bases. J was trimmed by 4 bases and V by 6 bases; bases with no gene match: 0. The CDR3 consists of 14 residues. CDR1 and CDR2 (germline): WSHSY, SAAADI. Here the CDR3 reads CASRLAGGTGELFF. In DNA form, the CDR3 reads TGCGCCAGCAGACTAGCGGGAGGCACCGGGGAGCTGTTTTTT.

As concerns this clone: One end of the junction varies from germline; a read error may be responsible. The rearrangement uses TRBV7-7 and TRBJ2-6, with 7 bases fitting TRBD1. Germline-derived CDR1 and CDR2 are SSHAT and FNYEAQ (reference sequence). This CDR3 is built from 15 residues. CDR3 amino acids: CASSYQGAGANVLTF. Written as DNA, the CDR3 is TGTGCTAGCAGCTATCAGGGGGCTGGGGCCAACGTCCTGACTTTC.